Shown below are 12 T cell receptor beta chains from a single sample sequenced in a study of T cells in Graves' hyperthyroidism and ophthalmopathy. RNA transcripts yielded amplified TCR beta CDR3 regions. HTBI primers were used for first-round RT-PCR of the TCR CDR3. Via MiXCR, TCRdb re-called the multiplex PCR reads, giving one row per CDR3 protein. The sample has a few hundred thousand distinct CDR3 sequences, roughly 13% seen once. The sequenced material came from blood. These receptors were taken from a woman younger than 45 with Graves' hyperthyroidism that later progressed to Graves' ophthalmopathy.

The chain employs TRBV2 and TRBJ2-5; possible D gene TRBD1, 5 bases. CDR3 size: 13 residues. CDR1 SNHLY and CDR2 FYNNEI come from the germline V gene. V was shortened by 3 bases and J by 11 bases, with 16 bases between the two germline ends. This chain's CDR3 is CASSDSGRVLQYF. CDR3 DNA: TGTGCCAGCAGTGACTCCGGCAGGGTACTTCAGTACTTC.

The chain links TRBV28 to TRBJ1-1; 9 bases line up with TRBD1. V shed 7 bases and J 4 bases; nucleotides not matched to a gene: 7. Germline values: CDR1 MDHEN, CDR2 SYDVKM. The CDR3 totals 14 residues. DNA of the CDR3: TGTGCCAGCAAGACAGGGGGAATTGGCACTGAAGCTTTCTTT. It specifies CASKTGGIGTEAFF.

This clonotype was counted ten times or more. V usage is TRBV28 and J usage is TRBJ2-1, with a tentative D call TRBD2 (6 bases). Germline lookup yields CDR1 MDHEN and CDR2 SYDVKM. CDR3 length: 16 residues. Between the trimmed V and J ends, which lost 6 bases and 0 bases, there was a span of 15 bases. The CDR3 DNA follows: TGTGCCAGCAGACTCGGGACTCCGAGCTCCTACAATGAGCAGTTCTTC. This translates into CASRLGTPSSYNEQFF.

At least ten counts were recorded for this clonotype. CDR3 in amino acids: CASSLSPGPLNEQYF. The CDR3 nucleotides read TGTGCCAGCAGTTTATCCCCGGGACCCCTCAACGAGCAGTACTTC. This chain joins TRBV27 and TRBJ2-7; perhaps D is TRBD1 or TRBD2 (5 bases each). The CDR3 runs 15 residues. The germline CDR1 and CDR2 sequences are MNHEY and SMNVEV (reference sequence). V lost 0 bases to trimming and J lost 5 bases, with 14 bases between them.

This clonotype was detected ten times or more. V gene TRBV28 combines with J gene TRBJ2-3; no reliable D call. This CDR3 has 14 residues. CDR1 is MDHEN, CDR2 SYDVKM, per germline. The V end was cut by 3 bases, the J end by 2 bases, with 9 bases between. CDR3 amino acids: CASSFTSYTDTQYF. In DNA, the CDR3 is TGTGCCAGCAGTTTCACCAGCTACACAGATACGCAGTATTTT.

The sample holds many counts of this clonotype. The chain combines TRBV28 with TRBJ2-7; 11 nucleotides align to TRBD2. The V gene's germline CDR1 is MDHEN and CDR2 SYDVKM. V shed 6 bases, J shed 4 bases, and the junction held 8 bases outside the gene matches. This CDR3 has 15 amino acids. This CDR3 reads CASSTSGSNRYEQYF. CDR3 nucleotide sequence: TGTGCCAGCAGCACTAGCGGGAGTAACCGTTACGAGCAGTACTTC.

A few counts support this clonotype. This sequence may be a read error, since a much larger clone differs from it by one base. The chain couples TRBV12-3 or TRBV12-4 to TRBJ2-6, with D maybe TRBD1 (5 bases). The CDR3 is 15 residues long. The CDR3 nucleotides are TGTGCCAGCAGTCTCGGGTGGTCTGGGGCCAACGTCCGGACTTTC. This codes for CASSLGWSGANVRTF.

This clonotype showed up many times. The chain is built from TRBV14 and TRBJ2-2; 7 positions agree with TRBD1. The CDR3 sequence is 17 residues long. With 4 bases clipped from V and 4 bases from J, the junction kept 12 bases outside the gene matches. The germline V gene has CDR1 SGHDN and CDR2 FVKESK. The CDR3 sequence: CASSRYLGTAATGELFF. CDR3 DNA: TGTGCCAGCAGCCGGTACTTGGGGACAGCCGCCACCGGGGAGCTGTTTTTT.

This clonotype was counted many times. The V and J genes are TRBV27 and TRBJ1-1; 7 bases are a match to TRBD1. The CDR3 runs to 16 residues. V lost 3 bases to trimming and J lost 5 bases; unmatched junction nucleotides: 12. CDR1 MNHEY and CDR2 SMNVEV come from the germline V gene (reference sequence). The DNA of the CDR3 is TGTGCCAGCAGTTTGCCGGGACAGATGGATGTTACTGAAGCTTTCTTT. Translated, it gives CASSLPGQMDVTEAFF.

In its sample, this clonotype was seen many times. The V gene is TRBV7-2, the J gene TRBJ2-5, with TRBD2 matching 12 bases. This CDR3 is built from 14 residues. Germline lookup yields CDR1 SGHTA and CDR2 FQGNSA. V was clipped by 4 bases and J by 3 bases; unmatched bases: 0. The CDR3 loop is CASSWTSGKETQYF. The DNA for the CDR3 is TGTGCCAGCAGCTGGACTAGCGGGAAAGAGACCCAGTACTTC.

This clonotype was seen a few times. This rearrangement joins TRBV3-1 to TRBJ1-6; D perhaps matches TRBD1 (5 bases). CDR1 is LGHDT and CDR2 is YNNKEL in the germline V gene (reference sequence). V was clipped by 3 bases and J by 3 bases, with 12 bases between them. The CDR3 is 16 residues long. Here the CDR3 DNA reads TGTGCCAGCAGCCAGGTGGACGGGGGCTATAATTCACCCCTCCACTTT. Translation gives CASSQVDGGYNSPLHF. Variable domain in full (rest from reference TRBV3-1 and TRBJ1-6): DTAVSQTPKYLVTQMGNDKSIKCEQNLGHDTMYWYKQDSKKFLKIMFSYNNKELIINETVPNRFSPKSPDKAHLNLHINSLELGDSAVYFCASSQVDGGYNSPLHFGNGTRLTVT.

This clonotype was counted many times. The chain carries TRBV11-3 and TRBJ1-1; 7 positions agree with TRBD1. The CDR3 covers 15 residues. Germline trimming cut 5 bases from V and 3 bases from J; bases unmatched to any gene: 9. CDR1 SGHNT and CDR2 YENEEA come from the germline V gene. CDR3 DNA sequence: TGTGCCAGCAGCGCGTACACCGACAGGGACACTGAAGCTTTCTTT. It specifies CASSAYTDRDTEAFF.